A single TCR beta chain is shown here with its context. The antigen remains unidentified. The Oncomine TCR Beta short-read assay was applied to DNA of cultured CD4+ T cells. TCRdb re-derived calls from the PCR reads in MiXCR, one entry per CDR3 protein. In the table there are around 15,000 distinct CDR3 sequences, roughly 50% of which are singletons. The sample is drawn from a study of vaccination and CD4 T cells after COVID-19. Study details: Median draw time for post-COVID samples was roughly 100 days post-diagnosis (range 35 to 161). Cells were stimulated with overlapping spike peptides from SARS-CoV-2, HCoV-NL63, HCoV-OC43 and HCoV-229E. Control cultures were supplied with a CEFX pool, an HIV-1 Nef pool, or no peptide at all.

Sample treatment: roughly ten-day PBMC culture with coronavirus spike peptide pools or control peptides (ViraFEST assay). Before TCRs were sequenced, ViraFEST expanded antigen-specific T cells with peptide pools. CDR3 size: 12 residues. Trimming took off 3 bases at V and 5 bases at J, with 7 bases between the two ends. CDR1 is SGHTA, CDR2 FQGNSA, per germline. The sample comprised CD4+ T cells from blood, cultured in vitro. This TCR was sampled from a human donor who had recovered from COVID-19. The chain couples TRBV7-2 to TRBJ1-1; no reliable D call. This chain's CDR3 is CASSFYRTEAFF. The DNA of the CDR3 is TGTGCCAGCAGCTTTTATAGGACTGAAGCTTTCTTT.